The sequence of this T cell receptor beta chain was determined in a study of radiation and T cells in renal cell carcinoma. The V and J ends lost 6 bases and 4 bases respectively, with 24 bases between them. The CDR3 runs 16 residues. Germline V gene lookup returns CDR1 SQVTM and CDR2 ANQGSEA. For this clone: Antigen: not known.

The repertoire was sequenced with immunoSEQ multiplex PCR; TCRdb's copy has only in-frame clones and lacks some. The sample shows fewer than 15,000 clones, 25% to 35% of them seen only once. Sample treatment: 15 Gy SBRT to primary tumor, nephrectomy 4 weeks later. Nephrectomy followed 15 Gy stereotactic body radiation by 4 weeks. Study-level results: Dominant CDR3 motifs occupied more repertoire in irradiated than control tumors. In blood, top tumor clones expanded by 2 weeks, shrinking by 4. Tumor samples were small regions of approximately 0.92 g.

J is TRBJ1-1 and V is TRBV29-1; tentatively, D is TRBD1 (5 bases). This specimen consisted of tumor tissue, obtained from a patient whose treatment included radiotherapy and nephrectomy. The sequence was collected from a man aged 60-69 years with renal cell carcinoma. The CDR3 loop is CSVTGAAGRKVTEAFF. The CDR3 nucleotides are TGCAGCGTAACCGGGGCCGCAGGGAGAAAGGTCACTGAAGCTTTCTTT.